These T cell receptor beta chains were read from a single sample in a study of PD-L1 blockade in urothelial cancer. The method was immunoSEQ multiplex PCR; TCRdb's version includes in-frame clones alone and lacks a portion of them. The sample includes about 83,000 clones, about 90% of them seen just once. Specimen: PBMCs, collected around atezolizumab (anti-PD-L1) treatment. The receptors shown here come from a woman in her 70s with urothelial cancer. Each CDR3 is given with its conserved first and last residue. Fields, in order: V gene, J gene, D gene, clone size, CDR3 DNA, CDR3 protein. The D gene is left open where the match is weak. Clone sizes are given selectively: once, few, many, or a class where the clone is expanded.

>TRBV4-1|TRBJ1-2|.|few
TGCGCCAGCAGCCAATTGTTGCGCTATGGCTACACCTTC
CASSQLLRYGYTF
>TRBV5-1|TRBJ1-5|.|.
TGCGCCAGCAGCTTGCTAGGTTATAGCAATCAGCCCCAGCATTTT
CASSLLGYSNQPQHF
>TRBV20-1|TRBJ2-5|.|.
TGCAGTGCTAGACGGCAAGAGACCCAGTACTTC
CSARRQETQYF
>TRBV27|TRBJ2-7|.|once
TGTGCCAGCAGTTCTCAGGGTTCCTACGAGCAGTACTTC
CASSSQGSYEQYF
>TRBV18|TRBJ2-2|.|.
TGTGCCAGCTCACCCTCCCTAGTCCTAGAAGGCACCGGGGAGCTGTTTTTT
CASSPSLVLEGTGELFF
>TRBV6-6|TRBJ1-4|TRBD1|few
TGTGCCAGCAGAGTCCCGGGACAGGGGGCGGCTGAAAAACTGTTTTTT
CASRVPGQGAAEKLFF
>TRBV29-1|TRBJ2-7|.|few
TGCAGCGTTGATCTGTCAGGGCCCTCCTACGAGCAGTACTTC
CSVDLSGPSYEQYF
>TRBV16|TRBJ2-7|.|.
TGTGCCAGCAGCCAATCTGGGACATACTACGAGCAGTACTTC
CASSQSGTYYEQYF
>TRBV11-2|TRBJ2-7|.|.
TGTGCCAGCAGCTTAGATGGCCCCTACGAGCAGTACTTC
CASSLDGPYEQYF
>TRBV7-2|TRBJ2-1|.|.
TGTGCCAGCAGCCTAGGAGCTAGCCCGCGGTATGAGCAGTTCTTC
CASSLGASPRYEQFF
>TRBV6-1|TRBJ2-1|.|.
TGTGCCAGCACGGCTAGCGCATACAATGAGCAGTTCTTC
CASTASAYNEQFF
>TRBV2|TRBJ1-1|.|.
TGTGCCAGCAAAGGACAGCCGAATTTGAACACTGAAGCTTTCTTT
CASKGQPNLNTEAFF
>TRBV19|TRBJ1-1|.|.
TGTGCCAGTAACAATCGAAACGGAGGCAACACTGAAGCTTTCTTT
CASNNRNGGNTEAFF
>TRBV5-4|TRBJ2-7|.|once
TGTGCCAGCAGCTTGGAACACTCCTACGAGCAGTACTTC
CASSLEHSYEQYF
>TRBV5-1|TRBJ1-1|TRBD1|once
TGCGCCAGCAGCTTCGAGACAGGGAGGAACACTGAAGCTTTCTTT
CASSFETGRNTEAFF
>TRBV15|TRBJ2-7|TRBD1|.
TGTGCCACCAGCAGTGGGGGACAGGGCGTACGGAGGAACTACGAGCAGTACTTC
CATSSGGQGVRRNYEQYF
>TRBV27|TRBJ2-6|TRBD1|.
TGTGCCAGCACTCTCCGGTTTGGACAGGCAACGTCCGGGGCCAACGTCCTGACTTTC
CASTLRFGQATSGANVLTF
>TRBV6-5|TRBJ2-7|TRBD1|.
TGTGCCAGCAGTTACGTCGGGACAGGGGGCTACGAGCAGTACTTC
CASSYVGTGGYEQYF
>TRBV6-1|TRBJ1-5|.|.
TGTGCCAGCAGTACCAGGGGAAATCAGCCCCAGCATTTT
CASSTRGNQPQHF
>TRBV14|TRBJ2-7|TRBD2|.
TGTGCCAGCAGCCAAGAATATCGGGGACTAGCTATCTACGAGCAGTACTTC
CASSQEYRGLAIYEQYF
>TRBV15|TRBJ1-2|TRBD1|.
TGTGCCACCAGCAGAGATTTGGGGACAGCCACTAACTATGGCTACACCTTC
CATSRDLGTATNYGYTF
>TRBV15|TRBJ2-1|.|.
TGTGCCGTCCAGGTAATCGGGGGCAATGAGCAGTTCTTC
CAVQVIGGNEQFF
>TRBV5-4|TRBJ1-3|.|.
TGTGCCAGCAGCCCAAATCAAGCCGGAAACACCATATATTTT
CASSPNQAGNTIYF
>TRBV4-1|TRBJ2-1|.|.
TGCGCCAGCAGCCAAGATAGGGGCAGTTTCAATGAGCAGTTCTTC
CASSQDRGSFNEQFF
>TRBV2|TRBJ1-1|.|.
TGTGCCAGCATCCTCGGGGGGGGCACTGAAGCTTTCTTT
CASILGGGTEAFF
>TRBV19|TRBJ1-4|TRBD1|.
TGTGCCAGTAGTCCCGGGACAGGGGCTGAAAAACTGTTTTTT
CASSPGTGAEKLFF
>TRBV6-5|TRBJ2-1|TRBD1|few
TGTGCCAGCACCAGAACCGGGACAGGGCACAATGAGCAGTTCTTC
CASTRTGTGHNEQFF
>TRBV29-1|TRBJ1-2|.|.
TGCAGGGTCAGCGCAAACTATGGCTACACCTTC
CRVSANYGYTF
>TRBV7-2|TRBJ2-5|TRBD1|.
TGTGCCAGCAGCGCCGGGACAGGGGGAGAGACCCAGTACTTC
CASSAGTGGETQYF
>TRBV4-3|TRBJ2-3|TRBD2|.
TGCGCCAGCAGCCAGGGCCCTAGCGGGGCTAGCACAGATACGCAGTATTTT
CASSQGPSGASTDTQYF
>TRBV18|TRBJ2-1|.|.
TGTGCCAGCTCAGTACCCGGGCAGAGGGTTAATTTAGGGGAGCAGTTCTTC
CASSVPGQRVNLGEQFF
>TRBV7-9|TRBJ2-7|.|few
TGTGCCAGCACCCTAGACTCCTACGAGCAGTACTTC
CASTLDSYEQYF
>TRBV6-5|TRBJ1-2|.|.
TGTGCCAGCAGTCCCTACCAGGGTCGAGGCTATGGCTACACCTTC
CASSPYQGRGYGYTF
>TRBV4-1|TRBJ1-2|.|.
TGCGCCAGCAGCCAAACTTCGCGTGAAGCTAACTATGGCTACACCTTC
CASSQTSREANYGYTF
>TRBV28|TRBJ2-7|TRBD2|.
TGTGCCAGCAGTTTCTCATCGGGACTAGGGTCGATGATGGACGAGCAGTACTTC
CASSFSSGLGSMMDEQYF
>TRBV4-1|TRBJ2-5|.|once
TGCGCCAGCAGCCAAGTCCTGGCGGGATATGAAGAGACCCAGTACTTC
CASSQVLAGYEETQYF
>TRBV5-6|TRBJ1-2|.|once
TGTGCCAGCAGCTTGGCCGCGAAGGGACTTTTCTATGGCTACACCTTC
CASSLAAKGLFYGYTF
>TRBV6-6|TRBJ2-3|.|.
TGTGCCAGCAGTCCAACAGGGCTTGGAGCAGATACGCAGTATTTT
CASSPTGLGADTQYF
>TRBV7-7|TRBJ1-5|.|once
TGTGCCAGCGGTACTCCGGCGGCTAATCAGCCCCAGCATTTT
CASGTPAANQPQHF
>TRBV18|TRBJ2-6|.|.
TGTGCCAGCTCACCGCAACCTATCGCTTCTGGGGCCAACGTCCTGACTTTC
CASSPQPIASGANVLTF
>TRBV7-3|TRBJ2-3|.|.
TGTGCCAGCAGCTTACTTGGCAGTTACACAGATACGCAGTATTTT
CASSLLGSYTDTQYF
>TRBV4-1|TRBJ1-4|.|.
TGCGCCAGCAGCCGCGGGGCGCTAGCTGAAAAACTGTTTTTT
CASSRGALAEKLFF
>TRBV5-4|TRBJ2-5|.|.
TGTGCCAGCCATCAGGTGGGAGAGACCCAGTACTTC
CASHQVGETQYF
>TRBV11-3|TRBJ2-7|TRBD1|.
TGTGCCAGCAGCCATGGACAGGTCCCGGGCGAGCAGTACTTC
CASSHGQVPGEQYF
>TRBV5-4|TRBJ2-3|.|.
TGTGCCAGCAGCCCGGGGGCTGGACTAGTCGTAGATACGCAGTATTTT
CASSPGAGLVVDTQYF
>TRBV11-3|TRBJ2-3|TRBD2|.
TGTGCCAGCAGCTTAGGGGTGGGGGGGGCAGATACGCAGTATTTT
CASSLGVGGADTQYF